This TCR beta chain was identified in a study of T cell repertoires in cytomegalovirus infection. Study-wide points: The cumulative frequency of public TCR beta families identified carriers of CMV plus the relevant HLA.

Many counts were recorded for this clonotype. Antigen unknown. Between the trimmed V and J ends, which lost 1 base and 4 bases, there was a span of 8 bases. CDR1 is SGHVS, CDR2 FNYEAQ, per germline. The CDR3 totals 14 residues. TCRdb processed the reads anew with MiXCR; each CDR3 protein has one entry. The sample has around 89,000 distinct CDR3 sequences, 25% to 35% seen once. Sequenced material: CD8+ T cells from cultured PBMCs, taken from culture after CMV antigen stimulation. The TCR was taken from a human donor in good health (CMV status not recorded). Some clones in this sample may be carry-over from other donors' samples. The chain combines TRBV7-6 with TRBJ1-5; D might be TRBD1 (5 bases). The CDR3 DNA reads TGTGCCAGCAGCTTAGATGAGGGGAATCAGCCCCAGCATTTT. Its protein product is CASSLDEGNQPQHF.